This T cell receptor beta chain was obtained from a study of cytomegalovirus exposure and HLA in healthy donors. Overall study context: A prior study identified roughly 110 million unique TCR beta sequences from about 200 million T cells.

Primers: 60 Vbeta forward and 13 Jbeta reverse. Profiling relied on immunoSEQ multiplex PCR, and the TCRdb table lists in-frame clones only, not all of them. The sample consists of over 150,000 clones, about four fifths of them appearing once. Concerning this clone: Its antigen is unidentified.

V lost 9 bases, J lost 5 bases, and 14 bases lay in between. CDR1 and CDR2 (germline): WNHNN, SYGVQD (reference sequence). The CDR3 loop spans 13 amino acids. Study-wide findings and caveats: TRBV6-2, TRBV6-3 and some other V segments were excluded as indistinguishable. The CMV antigen specificity of a few CMV-associated chains was confirmed through in vitro analysis. Within a later analysis, the majority of CMV-associated TCR beta chains appeared HLA-restricted.

The chain uses TRBV10-1 and TRBJ2-1, with D possibly being TRBD2 (6 bases). The receptor comes from a male donor in good health and CMV-seropositive. What was sequenced was PBMCs. The CDR3 nucleotides are TGCGCCAGTAGTCCGGGACTCAACAATGAGCAGTTCTTC. It translates to CASSPGLNNEQFF.